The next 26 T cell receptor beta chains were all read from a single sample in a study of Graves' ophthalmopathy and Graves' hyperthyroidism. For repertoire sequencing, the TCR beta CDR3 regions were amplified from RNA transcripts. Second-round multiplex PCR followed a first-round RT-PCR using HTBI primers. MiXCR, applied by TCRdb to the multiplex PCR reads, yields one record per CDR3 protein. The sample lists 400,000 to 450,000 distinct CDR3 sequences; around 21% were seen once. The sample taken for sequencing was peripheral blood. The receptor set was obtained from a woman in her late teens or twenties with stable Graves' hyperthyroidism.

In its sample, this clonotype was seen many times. The CDR3 spells CASRSISGSGTGELFF. In nucleotides, the CDR3 is TGTGCCAGCAGATCGATTAGCGGGAGCGGCACCGGGGAGCTGTTTTTT. The chain recombines TRBV11-2 with TRBJ2-2, with 9 bases that match TRBD2. The germline CDR1 and CDR2 sequences are SGHAT and FQNNGV. The trim removed 6 bases at V and 4 bases at J, leaving 9 bases unmatched. This CDR3 region has 16 residues. Combining the CDR3 with reference TRBV11-2 and TRBJ2-2 gives the whole variable domain EAGVAQSPRYKIIEKRQSVAFWCNPISGHATLYWYQQILGQGPKLLIQFQNNGVVDDSQLPKDRFSAERLKGVDSTLKIQPAKLEDSAVYLCASRSISGSGTGELFFGEGSRLTVL.

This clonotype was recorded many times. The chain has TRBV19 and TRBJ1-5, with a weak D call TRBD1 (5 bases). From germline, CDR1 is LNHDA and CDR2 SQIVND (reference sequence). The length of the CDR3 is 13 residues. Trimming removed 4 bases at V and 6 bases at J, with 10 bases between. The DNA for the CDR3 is TGTGCCAGTAGTACCCCGGGACTTCAGCCCCAGCATTTT. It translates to CASSTPGLQPQHF.

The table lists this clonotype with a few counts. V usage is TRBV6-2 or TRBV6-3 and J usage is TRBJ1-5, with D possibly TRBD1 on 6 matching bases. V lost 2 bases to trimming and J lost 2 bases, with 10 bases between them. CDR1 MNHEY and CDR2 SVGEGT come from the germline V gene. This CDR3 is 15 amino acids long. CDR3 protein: CASSYQGPGNQPQHF. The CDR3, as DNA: TGTGCCAGCAGTTACCAGGGGCCAGGCAATCAGCCCCAGCATTTT.

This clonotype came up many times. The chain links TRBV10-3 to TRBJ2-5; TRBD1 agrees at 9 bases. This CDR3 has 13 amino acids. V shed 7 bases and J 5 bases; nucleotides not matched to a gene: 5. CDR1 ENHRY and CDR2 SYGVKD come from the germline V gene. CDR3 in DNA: TGTGCCATCAAACAGGGGGCGGAGGAGACCCAGTACTTC. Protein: CAIKQGAEETQYF.

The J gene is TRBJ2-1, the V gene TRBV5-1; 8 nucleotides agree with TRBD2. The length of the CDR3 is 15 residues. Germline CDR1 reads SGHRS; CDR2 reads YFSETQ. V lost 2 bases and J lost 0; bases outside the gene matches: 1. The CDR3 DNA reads TGCGCCAGCAGCTTTAGCGGGGCCTCCTACAATGAGCAGTTCTTC. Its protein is CASSFSGASYNEQFF.

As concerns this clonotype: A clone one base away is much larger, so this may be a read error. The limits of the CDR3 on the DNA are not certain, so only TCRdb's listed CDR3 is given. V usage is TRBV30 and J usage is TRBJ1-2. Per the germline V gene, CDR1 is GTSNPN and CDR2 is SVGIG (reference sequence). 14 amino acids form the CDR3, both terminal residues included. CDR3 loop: CACPAWADIYGCTF.

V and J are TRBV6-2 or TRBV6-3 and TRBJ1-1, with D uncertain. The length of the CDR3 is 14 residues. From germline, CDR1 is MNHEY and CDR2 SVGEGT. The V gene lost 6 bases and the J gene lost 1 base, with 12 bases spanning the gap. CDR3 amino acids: CASRPPYWNTEAFF. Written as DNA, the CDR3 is TGTGCCAGCAGACCCCCCTACTGGAACACTGAAGCTTTCTTT.

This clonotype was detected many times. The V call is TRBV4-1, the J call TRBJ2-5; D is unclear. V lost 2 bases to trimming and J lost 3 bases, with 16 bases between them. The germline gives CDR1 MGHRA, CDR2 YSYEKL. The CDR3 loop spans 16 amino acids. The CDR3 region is CASSQLTRRVKETQYF. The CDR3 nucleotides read TGCGCCAGCAGCCAACTCACGCGACGGGTTAAAGAGACCCAGTACTTC.

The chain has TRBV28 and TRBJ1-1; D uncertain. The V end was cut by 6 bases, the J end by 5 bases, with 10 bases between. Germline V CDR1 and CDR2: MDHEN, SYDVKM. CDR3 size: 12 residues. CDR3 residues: CASSTHGTEAFF. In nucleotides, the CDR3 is TGTGCCAGCAGCACGCATGGAACTGAAGCTTTCTTT.

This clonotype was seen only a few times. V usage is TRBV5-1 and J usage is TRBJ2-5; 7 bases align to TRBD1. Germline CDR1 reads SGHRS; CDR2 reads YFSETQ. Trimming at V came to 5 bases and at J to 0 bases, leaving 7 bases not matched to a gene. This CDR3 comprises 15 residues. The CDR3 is CASSRRQGDQETQYF. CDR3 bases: TGCGCCAGCAGTCGCCGACAGGGTGACCAAGAGACCCAGTACTTC.

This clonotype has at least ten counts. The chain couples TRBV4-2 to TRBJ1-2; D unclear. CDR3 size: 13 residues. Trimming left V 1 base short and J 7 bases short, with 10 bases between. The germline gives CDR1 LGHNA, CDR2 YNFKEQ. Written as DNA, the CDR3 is TGTGCCAGCAGCCAAGGGGAGACGGCTGGCTACACCTTC. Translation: CASSQGETAGYTF.

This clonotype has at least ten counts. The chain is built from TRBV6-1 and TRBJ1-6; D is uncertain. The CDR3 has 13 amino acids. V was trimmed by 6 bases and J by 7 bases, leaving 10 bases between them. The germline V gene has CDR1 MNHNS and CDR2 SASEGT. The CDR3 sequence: CASSRAENSPLHF. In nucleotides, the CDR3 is TGTGCCAGCAGCCGGGCCGAAAATTCACCCCTCCACTTT.

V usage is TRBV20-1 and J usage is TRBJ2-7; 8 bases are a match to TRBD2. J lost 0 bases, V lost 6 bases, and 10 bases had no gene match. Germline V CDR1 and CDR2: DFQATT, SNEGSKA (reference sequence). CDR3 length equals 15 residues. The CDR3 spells CSAELSGGASYEQYF. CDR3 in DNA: TGCAGTGCCGAACTAAGCGGGGGAGCCTCCTACGAGCAGTACTTC.

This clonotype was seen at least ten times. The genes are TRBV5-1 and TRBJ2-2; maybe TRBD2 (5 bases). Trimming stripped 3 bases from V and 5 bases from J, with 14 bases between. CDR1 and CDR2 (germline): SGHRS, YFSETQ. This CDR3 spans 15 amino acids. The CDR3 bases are TGCGCCAGCAGCTCCCGGCCTTCGGGGACCGGGGAGCTGTTTTTT. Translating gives CASSSRPSGTGELFF.

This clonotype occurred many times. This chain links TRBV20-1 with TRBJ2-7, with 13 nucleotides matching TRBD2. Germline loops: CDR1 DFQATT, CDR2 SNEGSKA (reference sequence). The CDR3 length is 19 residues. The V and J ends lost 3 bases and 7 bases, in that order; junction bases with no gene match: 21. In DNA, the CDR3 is TGCAGTGCTAGTCCCGGGACTAGCGGGGCCCTGAGGGGGGGTCGGGAGCAGTACTTC. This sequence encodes CSASPGTSGALRGGREQYF.

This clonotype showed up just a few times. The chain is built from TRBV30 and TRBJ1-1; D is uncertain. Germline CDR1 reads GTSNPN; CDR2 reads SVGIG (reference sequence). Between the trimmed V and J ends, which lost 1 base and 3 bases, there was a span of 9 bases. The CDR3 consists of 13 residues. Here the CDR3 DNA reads TGTGCCTGGAGTGCTACACTGTACACTGAAGCTTTCTTT. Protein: CAWSATLYTEAFF.

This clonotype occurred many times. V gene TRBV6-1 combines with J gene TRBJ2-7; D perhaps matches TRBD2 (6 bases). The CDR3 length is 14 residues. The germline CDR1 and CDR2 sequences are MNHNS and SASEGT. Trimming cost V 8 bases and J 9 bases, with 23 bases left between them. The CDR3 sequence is CASSGLRQVHGQYF. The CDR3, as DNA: TGTGCCAGCTCGGGACTTCGCCAGGTTCACGGGCAGTACTTC.

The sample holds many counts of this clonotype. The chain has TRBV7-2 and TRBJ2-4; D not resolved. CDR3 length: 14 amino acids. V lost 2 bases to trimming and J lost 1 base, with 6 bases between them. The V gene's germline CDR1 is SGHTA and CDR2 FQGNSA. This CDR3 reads CASSLFGAKNIQYF. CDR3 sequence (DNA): TGTGCCAGCAGCTTATTCGGGGCCAAAAACATTCAGTACTTC.

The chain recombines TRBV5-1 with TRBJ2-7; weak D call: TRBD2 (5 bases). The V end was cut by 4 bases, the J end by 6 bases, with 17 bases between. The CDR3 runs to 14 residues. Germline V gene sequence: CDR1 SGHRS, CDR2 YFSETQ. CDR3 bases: TGCGCCAGCAGCCAGGACTTCCCTCGGTCCGAGCAGTACTTC. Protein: CASSQDFPRSEQYF.

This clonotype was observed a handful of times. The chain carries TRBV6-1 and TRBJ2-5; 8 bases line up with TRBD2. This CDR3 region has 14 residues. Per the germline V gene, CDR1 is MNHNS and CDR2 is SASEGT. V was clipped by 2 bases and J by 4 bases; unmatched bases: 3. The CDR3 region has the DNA TGTGCCAGCAGTGAATACGGGGGGGGAGAGACCCAGTACTTC. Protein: CASSEYGGGETQYF.

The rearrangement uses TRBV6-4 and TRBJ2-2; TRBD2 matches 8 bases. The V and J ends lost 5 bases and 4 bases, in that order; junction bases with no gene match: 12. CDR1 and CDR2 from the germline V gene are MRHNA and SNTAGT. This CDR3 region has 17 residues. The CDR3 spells CASSPQGIAGSTGELFF. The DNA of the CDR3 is TGTGCCAGCAGTCCACAGGGCATAGCGGGAAGCACCGGGGAGCTGTTTTTT.

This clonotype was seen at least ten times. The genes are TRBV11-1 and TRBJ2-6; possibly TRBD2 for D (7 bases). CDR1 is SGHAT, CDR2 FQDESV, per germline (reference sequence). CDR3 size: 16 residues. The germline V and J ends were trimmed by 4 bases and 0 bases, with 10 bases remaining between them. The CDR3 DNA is TGTGCCAGCAGCTGGGGGGGGGCCTCTGGGGCCAACGTCCTGACTTTC. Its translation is CASSWGGASGANVLTF.

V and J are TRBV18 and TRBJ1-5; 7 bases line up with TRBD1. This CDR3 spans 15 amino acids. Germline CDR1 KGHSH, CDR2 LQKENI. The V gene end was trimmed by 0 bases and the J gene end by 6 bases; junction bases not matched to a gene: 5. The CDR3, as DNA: TGTGCCAGCTCACCACCGGACAGGCGTGGTCAGCCCCAGCATTTT. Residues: CASSPPDRRGQPQHF.

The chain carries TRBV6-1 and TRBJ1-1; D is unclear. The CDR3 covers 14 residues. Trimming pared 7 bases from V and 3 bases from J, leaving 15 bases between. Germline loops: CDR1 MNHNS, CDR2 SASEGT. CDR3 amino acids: CASIPWELDTEAFF. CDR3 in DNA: TGTGCCAGCATTCCATGGGAGTTGGACACTGAAGCTTTCTTT.

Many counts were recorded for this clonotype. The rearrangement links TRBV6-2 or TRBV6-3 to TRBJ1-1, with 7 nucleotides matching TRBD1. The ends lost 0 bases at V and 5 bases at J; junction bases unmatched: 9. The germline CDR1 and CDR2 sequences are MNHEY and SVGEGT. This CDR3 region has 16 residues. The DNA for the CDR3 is TGTGCCAGCAGTTACTCGAAAGTACAGGGGAGGACTGAAGCTTTCTTT. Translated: CASSYSKVQGRTEAFF.

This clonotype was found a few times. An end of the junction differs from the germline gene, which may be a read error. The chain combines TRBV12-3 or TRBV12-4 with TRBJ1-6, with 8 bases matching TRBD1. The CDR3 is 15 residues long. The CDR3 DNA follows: TGTGCCAGCAGTTTAGGGGGACAGGCCAATTCACCCCCCCACTTT. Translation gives CASSLGGQANSPPHF.